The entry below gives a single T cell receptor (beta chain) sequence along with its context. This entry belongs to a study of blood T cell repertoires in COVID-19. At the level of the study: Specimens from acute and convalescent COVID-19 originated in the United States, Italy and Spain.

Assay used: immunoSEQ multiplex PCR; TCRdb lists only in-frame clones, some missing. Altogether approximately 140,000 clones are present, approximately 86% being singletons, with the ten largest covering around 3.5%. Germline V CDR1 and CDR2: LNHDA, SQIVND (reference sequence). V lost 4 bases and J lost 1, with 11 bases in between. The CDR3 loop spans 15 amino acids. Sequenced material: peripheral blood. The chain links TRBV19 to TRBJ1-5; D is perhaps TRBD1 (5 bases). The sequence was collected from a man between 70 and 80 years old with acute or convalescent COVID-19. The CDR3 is CASSNPGRSNQPQHF. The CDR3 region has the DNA TGTGCCAGTAGTAATCCAGGGAGGAGCAATCAGCCCCAGCATTTT.